The present T cell receptor beta chain was sequenced within a study of blood T cell repertoires in COVID-19 (dated by TCRdb to between 2020 and 2021). Study-level background: The collaborator samples originated in the United States, Italy and Spain and spanned the acute and convalescent phases of COVID-19. The prospective study material was composed of cDNA or gDNA derived from T cells, B-cell-depleted T cells, or PBMCs. Subjects who had been exposed to COVID-19, were actively infected with it, or had recovered from it provided the deeply sampled blood TCRbeta repertoires that made up the dataset. A freely available public database, intended as a resource for researchers studying the immune response to SARS-CoV-2, is where the repertoires were released. The samples were drawn from the first 160 participants of the ongoing ImmuneRACE study and from roughly 1,300 subjects provided by 6 global collaborators. Nearly every sample came with metadata listing a de-identified subject ID, COVID-19 status, age in years and sex. HLA class I and class II types, where available, came from metadata supplied by the sample provider rather than from assay-based typing.

Results the study describes overall, beyond this receptor: The quantity of clinical and demographic metadata differed by source and by participant and was supplied without curation.

Enrolling through a virtual design, the prospective study's participants ranged in age from about 18 to 100 years and lived across 20 to 30 United States geographic areas. In the prospective study, cohorts were assigned on the basis of participant-reported clinical history obtained from a screening survey and a study questionnaire. Exposed participants were defined as having been in contact with someone with a PCR-confirmed or clinician-diagnosed COVID-19 case within 2 weeks of study entry. In the prospective study, whole blood, serum and a nasopharyngeal or oropharyngeal swab were collected from each participant by mobile phlebotomists. Additional blood draws and questionnaires over an approximately two-month period could optionally be provided by prospective study participants. Blood samples from the prospective study were shipped frozen or at room temperature prior to DNA extraction. With respect to this clone: Its antigen is still unknown. No much larger clone is present one base from it, and per-base qualities are unavailable.

TCRbeta CDR3 regions were amplified from genomic DNA using the immunoSEQ Assay, a bias-controlled multiplex PCR. The study's processing was this. Nucleated cell counts per sample were estimated from amplification of reference gene primers within the assay. Sequence reads were collapsed and filtered to measure the absolute abundance of every unique TCRbeta CDR3 rearrangement. For each sample, productive Simpson clonality was calculated as the square root of Simpson's diversity index across productive rearrangements. TCRdb re-hosts the immuneACCESS table, in-frame sequences only. Its copies lack some clones; in the studies checked, an unresolved V gene accounts for under half of them, and the cause for the rest is not known. The V and J calls and clone size were taken over from that table, and D and trimming were inferred from the DNA. The sample records almost 350,000 clones, 88% of which are singletons. The leading ten clones occupy 1% of the sample.

V sheds 4 bases and J sheds 2 bases, leaving 26 bases between their ends. The CDR3 numbers 19 residues from cysteine through phenylalanine. Just CDR3 DNA is preserved here, 57 bases in frame from base 1. From a lookup of the germline V gene, CDR1 and CDR2 are KGHSY and FQNENV. This receptor chain uses TRBV16 and TRBJ2-5; the best D guess is TRBD1, with 5 bases matching. Material: PBMCs or T cells enriched from blood (not recorded which). This clonotype originated in a woman aged 25 to 39 who had been exposed to COVID-19. Here is the DNA: TGTGCCAGCAGCCCCACCGATGAGAGGAATAGGGGCTATCAAGAGACCCAGTACTTC. It specifies CASSPTDERNRGYQETQYF.